These 23 T cell receptor beta chains share one sample of origin, sequenced in a study of OX40 agonist ivuxolimab in advanced cancers. Clones were sequenced by immunoSEQ multiplex PCR, and TCRdb holds only the in-frame ones, with some missing. The table lists roughly 43,000 clones, more than 85% of them singletons. The starting material was CD4+ or CD8+ T cells sorted from blood, obtained in a trial of the OX40 agonist ivuxolimab. These receptors all stem from an adult with an advanced solid tumor such as melanoma, head and neck, liver or kidney cancer.

The chain links TRBV28 to TRBJ2-1, with 11 positions matching TRBD2. With 5 bases clipped from V and 12 bases from J, the junction kept 18 bases outside the gene matches. CDR1 MDHEN and CDR2 SYDVKM come from the germline V gene. There are 17 residues in the CDR3. The CDR3 loop is CASSITGGSTSGKGQFF. The CDR3 DNA sequence: TGTGCCAGCAGTATAACAGGGGGATCGACTAGCGGGAAGGGGCAGTTCTTC.

The chain combines TRBV10-2 with TRBJ2-7; D is unresolved. The CDR3 has 13 residues. V lost 4 bases and J lost 1, with 8 bases in between. The germline V gene encodes CDR1 WSHSY and CDR2 SAAADI. The CDR3 here is CASSASHSYEQYV. CDR3 nucleotide sequence: TGCGCCAGCAGTGCTAGTCATTCCTACGAGCAGTACGTC.

The rearrangement joins TRBV7-9 to TRBJ1-2; weak D call: TRBD1 (5 bases). The CDR3 totals 14 residues. Germline assignment: CDR1 SEHNR and CDR2 FQNEAQ (reference sequence). Trimming took 5 bases from V and 4 from J, leaving 14 bases between them. CDR3 coding DNA: TGTGCCAGCAGCCCGGGACTTCCCCTCTATGGCTACACCTTC. Residues: CASSPGLPLYGYTF.

Regarding this clone: One end of the junction is discordant with germline, which a read error may explain. The chain uses TRBV7-9 and TRBJ1-5; tentative D call: TRBD1 (5 bases). Germline V gene data show CDR1 as SEHNR and CDR2 as FQNEAQ (reference sequence). This CDR3 comprises 15 residues. The CDR3 loop reads CASNLATGSNQPQHF. CDR3 sequence (DNA): TGTGCCAGCAACTTAGCCACAGGTAGCAATCAGCCCCAGCATTTT.

This sequence joins TRBV28 and TRBJ2-1; 9 bases map to TRBD1. The germline gives CDR1 MDHEN, CDR2 SYDVKM. The trim removed 4 bases at V and 5 bases at J, leaving 9 bases unmatched. This CDR3 spans 16 amino acids. The CDR3 DNA is TGTGCCAGCAGTTCCACCCACAGGGGGCCCCACAATGAGCAGTTCTTC. Protein: CASSSTHRGPHNEQFF.

J is TRBJ1-4 and V is TRBV4-1, with TRBD1 as a possible D gene (5 bases). The CDR3 sequence is 17 residues long. Deletions cut 1 base from V and 3 bases from J, with 15 bases between. Looked up from germline, CDR1 is MGHRA and CDR2 is YSYEKL. CDR3 amino acids: CASSQGFKGFANEKLFF. The CDR3 nucleotides read TGCGCCAGCAGCCAAGGCTTTAAGGGGTTCGCTAATGAAAAACTGTTTTTT.

The chain is built from TRBV14 and TRBJ2-5; D gene unclear. Trimming removed 4 bases from V and 4 bases from J, with 13 bases in between. CDR1 and CDR2 from the germline V gene are SGHDN and FVKESK. CDR3 length: 14 amino acids. The CDR3 DNA sequence: TGTGCCAGCAGCCTCAGTGAAGGTCGAGAGACCCAGTACTTC. Encoded protein: CASSLSEGRETQYF.

The V gene is TRBV13, the J gene TRBJ2-1; D not certain. This CDR3 is 13 amino acids long. V dropped 2 bases and J dropped 9 bases, with 11 bases sitting between them. Germline CDR1 is PRHDT and CDR2 is FYEKMQ (reference sequence). CDR3 in DNA: TGTGCCAGCAGCTTAATCCTGGTGAGTGAGCAGTTCTTC. Amino acids: CASSLILVSEQFF. Looking up the rest from reference TRBV13 and TRBJ2-1 gives the full variable domain: AAGVIQSPRHLIKEKRETATLKCYPIPRHDTVYWYQQGPGQDPQFLISFYEKMQSDKGSIPDRFSAQQFSDYHSELNMSSLELGDSALYFCASSLILVSEQFFGPGTRLTVL.

V is TRBV27 and J is TRBJ2-1, with 11 bases fitting TRBD2. The junction had 2 bases not matched to a gene; V was cut back by 0 bases and J by 4 bases. Germline V gene lookup returns CDR1 MNHEY and CDR2 SMNVEV (reference sequence). This CDR3 contains 16 residues. Written as DNA, the CDR3 is TGTGCCAGCAGTTTATCATGGACTAGCGGGTACAATGAGCAGTTCTTC. It yields the protein CASSLSWTSGYNEQFF.

This clone was seen a few times. The chain joins TRBV28 to TRBJ1-2; 7 bases fit TRBD1. Per the germline V gene, CDR1 is MDHEN and CDR2 is SYDVKM. Trimming cost V 5 bases and J 5 bases; bases outside gene matches: 8. The CDR3 runs 14 residues. The CDR3 sequence: CASSLGGTAYGYTF. The CDR3 nucleotides read TGTGCCAGCAGTCTAGGGGGGACAGCTTATGGCTACACCTTC.

V gene TRBV29-1 combines with J gene TRBJ1-2, with a possible D match to TRBD1 (5 bases). Per germline, CDR1 SQVTM and CDR2 ANQGSEA. The V gene lost 4 bases and the J gene lost 4 bases, with 13 bases spanning the gap. The CDR3 is 13 residues long. In DNA form, the CDR3 reads TGCAGCGTTGTTCGGCAGGGAAGCTATGGCTACACCTTC. Amino acid sequence: CSVVRQGSYGYTF.

V is TRBV6-4 and J is TRBJ2-6; D is uncertain. V shed 5 bases and J shed 0 bases, with 8 bases lying between them. The CDR3 runs to 15 residues. Looked up from germline, CDR1 is MRHNA and CDR2 is SNTAGT. Here the CDR3 reads CASSPEISGANVLTF. CDR3 sequence (DNA): TGTGCCAGCAGTCCAGAAATCTCTGGGGCCAACGTCCTGACTTTC.

The chain is built from TRBV9 and TRBJ2-3; TRBD2 matches 11 bases. Trimming took 0 bases from V and 2 from J; bases not matched to a gene: 8. The CDR3 is made up of 18 amino acids. CDR1 is SGDLS and CDR2 is YYNGEE in the germline V gene. The CDR3 loop reads CASSVEASGGPATDTQYF. CDR3 nucleotide sequence: TGTGCCAGCAGCGTAGAGGCTAGCGGGGGGCCGGCCACAGATACGCAGTATTTT.

The CDR3 DNA follows: TGTGCCAGCAGTTTGGGGACAGGGAGTCACGAGCAGTACGTC. This translates into CASSLGTGSHEQYV. This chain uses TRBV27 with TRBJ2-7, with 9 bases lining up with TRBD1. The CDR3 is 14 amino acids. From germline, CDR1 is MNHEY and CDR2 SMNVEV (reference sequence). V lost 3 bases, J lost 5 bases, and 5 bases stayed unmatched.

The genes are TRBV7-3 and TRBJ1-6; D is unclear. The CDR3 totals 15 residues. Germline V gene lookup returns CDR1 SGHTA and CDR2 FQGTGA. Trimming left V 5 bases short and J 8 bases short, with 16 bases between. The CDR3 reads CASSPDGDLYSPLHF. The CDR3 nucleotides are TGTGCCAGCAGCCCGGACGGAGACTTGTATTCACCCCTCCACTTT.

The rearrangement joins TRBV7-9 to TRBJ2-5, with D unclear. Trimming cost V 8 bases and J 5 bases, with 21 bases left between them. The CDR3 covers 15 residues. CDR1 and CDR2 (germline): SEHNR, FQNEAQ (reference sequence). The CDR3 nucleotides are TGTGCCAGCGATCTATTAGGTGGCCCAGTGGAGACCCAGTACTTC. Translation: CASDLLGGPVETQYF. Together with reference TRBV7-9 and TRBJ2-5, the CDR3 gives the full variable domain: DTGVSQNPRHKITKRGQNVTFRCDPISEHNRLYWYRQTLGQGPEFLTYFQNEAQLEKSRLLSDRFSAERPKGSFSTLEIQRTEQGDSAMYLCASDLLGGPVETQYFGPGTRLLVL.

This chain links TRBV10-2 with TRBJ2-2; D is possibly TRBD2 (5 bases). The germline gives CDR1 WSHSY, CDR2 SAAADI. This CDR3 is 15 amino acids long. V was shortened by 10 bases and J by 5 bases, with 20 bases between the two germline ends. DNA of the CDR3: TGCGCCACCTGTTTGGCTAGCCCAGGTACCGGGGAGCTGTTTTTT. Its protein product is CATCLASPGTGELFF.

The chain links TRBV27 to TRBJ2-5; D unclear. The J call may be in error: the DNA end matches TRBJ2-7 better. Germline V gene data show CDR1 as MNHEY and CDR2 as SMNVEV (reference sequence). CDR3 size: 13 residues. This chain's CDR3 is CASWSGPSYEQYF. The CDR3 DNA sequence: TGTGCCAGTTGGTCAGGTCCCTCCTACGAGCAGTACTTC.

V and J are TRBV7-9 and TRBJ1-1; TRBD1 matches at 7 bases. Germline CDR1 reads SEHNR; CDR2 reads FQNEAQ (reference sequence). This CDR3 is 17 amino acids long. J was trimmed by 0 bases and V by 5 bases; bases with no gene match: 12. This CDR3 is CASSPPSLTGLNTEAFF. The CDR3 nucleotides read TGTGCCAGCAGCCCCCCGAGCCTGACAGGGTTGAACACTGAAGCTTTCTTT.

This clone is labeled medium-sized. J is TRBJ2-7 and V is TRBV7-8, with 8 bases lining up with TRBD1. The CDR3 runs to 13 residues. CDR1 and CDR2 from the germline V gene are SGHVS and FQNEAQ. Losses at the gene ends were 3 bases for V and 6 bases for J; bases not matched to a gene: 4. CDR3 in amino acids: CASSLTGEGEQYV. The CDR3 DNA follows: TGTGCCAGCAGCTTGACAGGGGAAGGCGAGCAGTACGTC.

The CDR3 DNA reads TGTGCCAGCAGCTTGGGGGGGGCTCTCTACGAGCAGTACGTC. Encoded protein: CASSLGGALYEQYV. This chain connects TRBV7-6 to TRBJ2-7, with TRBD2 as a possible D gene (7 bases). Per the germline V gene, CDR1 is SGHVS and CDR2 is FNYEAQ. Trimming took 3 bases from V and 3 from J, leaving 12 bases between them. The CDR3 totals 14 residues.

The gene calls are TRBV9 and TRBJ2-7; D gene unclear. This CDR3 is 14 amino acids long. The germline V and J ends were trimmed by 0 bases and 5 bases, with 12 bases remaining between them. Germline CDR1 is SGDLS and CDR2 is YYNGEE. This CDR3 is CASSVGGEANEQYF. The CDR3 DNA reads as TGTGCCAGCAGCGTAGGCGGAGAGGCCAACGAGCAGTACTTC.

This sequence joins TRBV19 and TRBJ2-1; TRBD2 matches 10 bases. The CDR3 consists of 15 residues. With V trimmed by 6 bases and J by 2 bases, 4 bases remained unmatched. Germline V CDR1 and CDR2: LNHDA, SQIVND (reference sequence). CDR3 sequence (DNA): TGTGCCAGTAGCCCGGGACTAGCGCCCTACAATGAGCAGTTCTTC. Translated, it gives CASSPGLAPYNEQFF.